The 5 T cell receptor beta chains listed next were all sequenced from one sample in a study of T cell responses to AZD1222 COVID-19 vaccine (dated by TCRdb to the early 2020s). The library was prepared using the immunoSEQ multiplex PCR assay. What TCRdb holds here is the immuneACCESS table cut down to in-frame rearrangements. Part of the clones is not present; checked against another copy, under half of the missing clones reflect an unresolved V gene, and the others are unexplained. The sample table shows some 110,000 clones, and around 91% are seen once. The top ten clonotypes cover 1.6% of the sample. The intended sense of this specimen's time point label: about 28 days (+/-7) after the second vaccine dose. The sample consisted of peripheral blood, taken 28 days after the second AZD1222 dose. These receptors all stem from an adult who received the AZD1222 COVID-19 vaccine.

The CDR3 region is CASSVGFSGPYTDTQYF. The CDR3 bases are TGTGCCAGCAGCGTAGGATTTAGCGGACCCTACACAGATACGCAGTATTTT. J is TRBJ2-3 and V is TRBV9, with D tentatively TRBD2 (6 bases). Germline V gene sequence: CDR1 SGDLS, CDR2 YYNGEE. This CDR3 region has 17 residues. Trimming removed 0 bases from V and 2 bases from J, with 16 bases in between. Full variable domain (remainder filled in from reference TRBV9 and TRBJ2-3): DSGVTQTPKHLITATGQRVTLRCSPRSGDLSVYWYQQSLDQGLQFLIQYYNGEERAKGNILERFSAQQFPDLHSELNLSSLELGDSALYFCASSVGFSGPYTDTQYFGPGTRLTVL.

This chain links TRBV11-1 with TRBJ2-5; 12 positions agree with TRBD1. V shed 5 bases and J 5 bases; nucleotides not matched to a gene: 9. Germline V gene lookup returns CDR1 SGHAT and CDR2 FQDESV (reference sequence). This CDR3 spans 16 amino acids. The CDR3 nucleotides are TGTGCCAGCAGCGACCGGGACAGGGGGCGCTTTGAGACCCAGTACTTC. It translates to CASSDRDRGRFETQYF.

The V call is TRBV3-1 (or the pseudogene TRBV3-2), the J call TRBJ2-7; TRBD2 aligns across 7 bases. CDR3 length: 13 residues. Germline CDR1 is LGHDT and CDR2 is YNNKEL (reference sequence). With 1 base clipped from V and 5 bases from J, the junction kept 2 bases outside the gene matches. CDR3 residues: CASSQGGGHEQYF. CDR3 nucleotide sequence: TGTGCCAGCAGCCAAGGGGGAGGGCACGAGCAGTACTTC.

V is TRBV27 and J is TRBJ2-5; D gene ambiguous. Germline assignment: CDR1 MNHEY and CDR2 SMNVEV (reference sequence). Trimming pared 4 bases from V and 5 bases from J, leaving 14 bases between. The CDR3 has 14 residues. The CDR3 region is CASSSARGIETQYF. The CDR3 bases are TGTGCCAGCAGTTCTGCACGAGGTATTGAGACCCAGTACTTC.

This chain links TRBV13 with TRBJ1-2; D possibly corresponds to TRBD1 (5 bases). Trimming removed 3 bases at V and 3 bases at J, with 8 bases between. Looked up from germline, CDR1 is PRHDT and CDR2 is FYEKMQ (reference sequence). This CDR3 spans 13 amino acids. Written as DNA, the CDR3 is TGTGCCAGCAGCTTGCGAGGGGACTATGGCTACACCTTC. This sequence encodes CASSLRGDYGYTF.